This T cell receptor (beta chain) came from a study of shared clonotypes between healthy human individuals. With respect to this clone: Its antigen is as yet unknown.

Study-level points and caveats: Compared with clonotypes that all four donors shared, non-shared clonotypes had lower generation probabilities.

Over several immunoSEQ plates, each subset's genomic DNA was distributed in even portions. Here immunoSEQ multiplex PCR was the method, and the copy in TCRdb shows in-frame clones only, minus some. The sample records about 1.1 million clones, 60% to 80% being singletons. Only Caucasian adults living in Nashville, Tennessee made up the donor group. Germline CDR1 MGHRA, CDR2 YSYEKL. The CDR3 is 16 residues long. V was clipped by 6 bases and J by 1 base, with 16 bases between them. The chain recombines TRBV4-1 with TRBJ2-1, with D possibly being TRBD1 or TRBD2 (6 bases each). The receptor was derived from a man between 18 and 35 years old in good health. Some clones in this sample may be carry-over from other donors' samples. The sample taken for sequencing was memory CD4+ T cells from PBMCs. Subset specified: CD45RA-negative fraction. The CDR3 DNA reads as TGCGCCAGCAGACAGGGACTCCGGGATTCCTACAATGAGCAGTTCTTC. The encoded protein is CASRQGLRDSYNEQFF.